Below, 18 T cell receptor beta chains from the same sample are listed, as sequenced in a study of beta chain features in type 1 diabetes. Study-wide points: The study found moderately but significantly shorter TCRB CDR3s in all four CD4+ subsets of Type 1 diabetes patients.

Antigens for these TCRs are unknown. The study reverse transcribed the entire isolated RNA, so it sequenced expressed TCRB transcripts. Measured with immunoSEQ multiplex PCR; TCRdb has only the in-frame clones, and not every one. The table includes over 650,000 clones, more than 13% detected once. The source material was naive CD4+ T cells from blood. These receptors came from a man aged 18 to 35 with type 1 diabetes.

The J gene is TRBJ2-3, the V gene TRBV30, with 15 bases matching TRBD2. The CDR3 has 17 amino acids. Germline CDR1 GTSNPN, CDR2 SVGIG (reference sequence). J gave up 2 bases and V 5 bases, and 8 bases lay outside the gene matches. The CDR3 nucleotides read TGTGCCTGGCGGCGATGGACTAGCGGGAGGGCCACAGATACGCAGTATTTT. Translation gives CAWRRWTSGRATDTQYF.

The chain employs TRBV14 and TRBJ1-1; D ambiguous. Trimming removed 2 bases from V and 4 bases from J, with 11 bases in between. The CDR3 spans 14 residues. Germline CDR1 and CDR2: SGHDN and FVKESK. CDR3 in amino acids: CASSQQVTVTEAFF. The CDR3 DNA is TGTGCCAGCAGCCAACAGGTCACGGTCACTGAAGCTTTCTTT.

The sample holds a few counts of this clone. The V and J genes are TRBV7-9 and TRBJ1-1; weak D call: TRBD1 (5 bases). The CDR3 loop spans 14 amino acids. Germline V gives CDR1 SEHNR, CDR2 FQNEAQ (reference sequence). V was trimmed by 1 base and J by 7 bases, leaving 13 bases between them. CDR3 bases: TGTGCCAGCAGCTTAGTAGCGACAAGGGGTGAAGCTTTCTTT. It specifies CASSLVATRGEAFF.

For the CDR3, the DNA is TGTGCCAGCAGCCAGCAGCAACAAGAGACCCAGTACTTC. Protein product: CASSQQQQETQYF. This chain uses TRBV2 with TRBJ2-5; D call uncertain. Per germline, CDR1 SNHLY and CDR2 FYNNEI. The CDR3 consists of 13 residues. Trimming took off 6 bases at V and 2 bases at J, with 10 bases between the two ends.

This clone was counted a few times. The CDR3 reads CAISQTGGGYEQYF. The CDR3 DNA follows: TGTGCCATCAGCCAGACAGGGGGCGGCTACGAGCAGTACTTC. The chain combines TRBV10-3 with TRBJ2-7; TRBD1 aligns across 10 bases. The J segment lost 3 bases and the V segment lost 6 bases, leaving 5 bases of the junction unmatched. In germline, CDR1 is ENHRY, CDR2 SYGVKD. The CDR3 consists of 14 residues.

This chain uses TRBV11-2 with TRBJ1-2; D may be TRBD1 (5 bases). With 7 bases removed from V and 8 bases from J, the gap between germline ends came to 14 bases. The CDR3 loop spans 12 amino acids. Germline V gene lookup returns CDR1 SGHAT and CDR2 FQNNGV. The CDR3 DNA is TGTGCCAGCACCCCGGGGGTAGGAGGCTACACCTTC. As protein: CASTPGVGGYTF.

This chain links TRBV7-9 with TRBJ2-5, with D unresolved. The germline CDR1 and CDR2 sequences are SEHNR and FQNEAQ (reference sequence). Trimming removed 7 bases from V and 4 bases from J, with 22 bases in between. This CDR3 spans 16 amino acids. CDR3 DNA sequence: TGTGCCAGCACCTTGCCTTACCGGACCGGCCGAGAGACCCAGTACTTC. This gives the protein CASTLPYRTGRETQYF.

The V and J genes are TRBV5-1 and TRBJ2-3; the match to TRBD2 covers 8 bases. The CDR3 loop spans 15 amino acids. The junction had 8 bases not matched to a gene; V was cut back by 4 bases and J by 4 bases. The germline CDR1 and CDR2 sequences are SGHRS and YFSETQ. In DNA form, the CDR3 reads TGCGCCAGCAGCCCCGGGACGGGAGGGGCAGATACGCAGTATTTT. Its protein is CASSPGTGGADTQYF.

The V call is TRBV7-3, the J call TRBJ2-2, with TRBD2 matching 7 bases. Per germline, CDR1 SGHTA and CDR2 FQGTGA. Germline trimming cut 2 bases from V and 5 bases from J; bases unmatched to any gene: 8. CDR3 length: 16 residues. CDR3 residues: CASSLAGDAQTGELFF. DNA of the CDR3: TGTGCCAGCAGCTTAGCGGGAGATGCACAAACCGGGGAGCTGTTTTTT.

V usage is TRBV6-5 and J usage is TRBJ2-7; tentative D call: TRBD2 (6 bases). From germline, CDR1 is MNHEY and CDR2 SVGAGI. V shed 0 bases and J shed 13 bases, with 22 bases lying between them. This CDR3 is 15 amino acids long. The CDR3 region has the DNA TGTGCCAGCAGTTACTCTACCAATCCCGGGACTCCTCTTTACTTC. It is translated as CASSYSTNPGTPLYF.

In DNA form, the CDR3 reads TGCAGCGTTGTATCGGGACAAAACACCTACGAGCAGTACTTC. Translated: CSVVSGQNTYEQYF. The rearrangement uses TRBV29-1 and TRBJ2-7; the D gene is possibly TRBD1 (6 bases). Trimming removed 4 bases at V and 2 bases at J, with 15 bases between. Per germline, CDR1 SQVTM and CDR2 ANQGSEA. This CDR3 spans 14 amino acids.

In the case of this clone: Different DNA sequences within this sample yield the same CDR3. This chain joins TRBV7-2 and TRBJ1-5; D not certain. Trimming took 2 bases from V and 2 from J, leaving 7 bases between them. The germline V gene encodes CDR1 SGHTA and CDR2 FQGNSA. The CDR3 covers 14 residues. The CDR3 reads CASSLRGGNQPQHF. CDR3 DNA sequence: TGTGCCAGCAGCTTACGGGGAGGCAATCAGCCCCAGCATTTT.

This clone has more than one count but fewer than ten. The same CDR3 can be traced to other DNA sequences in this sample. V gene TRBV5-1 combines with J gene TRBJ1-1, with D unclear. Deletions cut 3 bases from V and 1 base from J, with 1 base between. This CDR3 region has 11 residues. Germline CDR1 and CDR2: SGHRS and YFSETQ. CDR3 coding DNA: TGCGCCAGCAGCTCGAACACTGAAGCTTTCTTT. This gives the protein CASSSNTEAFF. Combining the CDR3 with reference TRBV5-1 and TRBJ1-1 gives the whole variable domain KAGVTQTPRYLIKTRGQQVTLSCSPISGHRSVSWYQQTPGQGLQFLFEYFSETQRNKGNFPGRFSGRQFSNSRSEMNVSTLELGDSALYLCASSSNTEAFFGQGTRLTVV.

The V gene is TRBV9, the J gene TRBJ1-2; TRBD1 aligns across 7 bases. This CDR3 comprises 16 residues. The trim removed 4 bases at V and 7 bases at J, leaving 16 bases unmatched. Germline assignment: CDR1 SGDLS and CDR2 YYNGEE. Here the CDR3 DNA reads TGTGCCAGCAGCCCACTAACAGGGGACCCGTTGACTGGCTACACCTTC. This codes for CASSPLTGDPLTGYTF.

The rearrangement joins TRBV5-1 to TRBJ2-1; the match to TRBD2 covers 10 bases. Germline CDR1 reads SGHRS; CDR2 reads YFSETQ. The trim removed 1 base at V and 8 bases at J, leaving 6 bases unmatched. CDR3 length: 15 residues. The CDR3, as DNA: TGCGCCAGCAGCTTGCTCCTAGCGGGAGAGGATGAGCAGTTCTTC. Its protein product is CASSLLLAGEDEQFF.

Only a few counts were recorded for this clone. CDR3 loop: CASSLRRGARNYGYTF. The CDR3 nucleotides are TGTGCCAGCAGCTTAAGGCGTGGCGCGAGGAACTATGGCTACACCTTC. This chain uses TRBV7-2 with TRBJ1-2, with D hard to call. The CDR3 runs 16 residues. Per the germline V gene, CDR1 is SGHTA and CDR2 is FQGNSA. V lost 2 bases and J 2 bases, leaving 15 bases between the germline ends.

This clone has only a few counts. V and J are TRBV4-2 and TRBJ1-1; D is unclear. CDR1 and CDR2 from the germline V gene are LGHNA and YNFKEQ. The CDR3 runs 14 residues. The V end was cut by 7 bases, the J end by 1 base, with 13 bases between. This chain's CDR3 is CASIEDAQNTEAFF. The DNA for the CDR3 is TGTGCCAGCATCGAAGATGCACAGAACACTGAAGCTTTCTTT.

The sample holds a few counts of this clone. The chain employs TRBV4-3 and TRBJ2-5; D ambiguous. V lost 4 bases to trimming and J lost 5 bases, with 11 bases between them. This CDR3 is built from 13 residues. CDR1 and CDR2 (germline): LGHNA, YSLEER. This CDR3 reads CASSRGPEETQYF. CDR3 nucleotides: TGCGCCAGCAGCCGCGGACCGGAGGAGACCCAGTACTTC.